This TCR beta chain appears in the sequencing data of a study of chemoradiotherapy in HPV16-positive cancers (dated by TCRdb to 2022 to 2024). The study in broad terms: Candidate HPV-specific T-cell clones and common TCR motifs were defined by functional T-cell assays performed on cells from a couple of HPV16-positive patients. The study asked whether T-cell immunity against the HPV oncoproteins E6 and E7 changes during chemoradiotherapy and whether it affects survival. The candidate HPV-specific TCRs and motifs were then tracked in TCR repertoires from 86 patients with HPV-related cancers.

Repertoires were sampled multiple times during chemoradiotherapy, which allowed clonal expansion in the tumor microenvironment to be followed. Deletion took 3 bases off V and 3 bases off J, with a span of 12 bases between the germline ends. CDR1 and CDR2 are drawn from the germline V gene (reference sequence): LNHDA, SQIVND. There are 15 amino acids in the CDR3, from cysteine to phenylalanine inclusive. The read is trimmed to its CDR3 DNA, 45 bases read in frame from base 1. This clone was detected once. Its antigen remains undetermined. No base quality information exists; no much larger clone differs at one position. The paper's findings and limits, for the study overall: The functional definition of HPV-specific T cells was derived from only a couple of HPV16-positive patients, and the survival association was reported for HPV16-positive patients. Improved recurrence-free survival in HPV16-positive patients was associated with expansion of HPV-responsive T cells during chemoradiotherapy. Expansion of candidate HPV-specific clones and E7-related TCR motifs was observed in the tumor microenvironment during treatment, whereas no such expansion was observed for non-HPV-specific T cells.

Library method: the immunoSEQ multiplex PCR assay. In its TCRdb copy, this immuneACCESS table keeps in-frame sequences only and misses some clones. Where compared with another copy, unresolved V genes explain less than half of these, and the others have no known cause. This sample lists under 3,000 clones; 70% to 90% were detected once. The ten largest clones add up to roughly 7.4% of the sample. The sequences come from tumor tissue, collected from a patient who underwent chemoradiotherapy. The clonotype originates from a human donor with HPV-associated anogenital cancer. The V and J segments used are TRBV19 and TRBJ1-3; too little of a D gene remains to name it. The DNA sequence follows: TGTGCCAGTAGTATTAACAGAGACTTTGGAAACACCATATATTTT. It is translated as CASSINRDFGNTIYF. Full variable domain (CDR3 extended with the reference TRBV19 and TRBJ1-3 proteins): DGGITQSPKYLFRKEGQNVTLSCEQNLNHDAMYWYRQDPGQGLRLIYYSQIVNDFQKGDIAEGYSVSREKKESFPLTVTSAQKNPTAFYLCASSINRDFGNTIYFGEGSWLTVV.